This T cell receptor (beta chain) was obtained from a study of shared clonotypes between healthy human individuals. Turning to the study itself: There were three CD4 naive, three CD4 memory, two CD8 naive and one CD8 memory plates per donor. Study-wide results and caveats: Represented diversity, genetic and exposure-history alike, was limited by few donors. Estimated clonotype richness was generally higher in naive than memory subsets.

V was trimmed by 0 bases and J by 7 bases, leaving 16 bases between them. Germline V lookup: CDR1 SGHNT, CDR2 YYREEE (reference sequence). The CDR3 has 15 amino acids. The naive CD8 fraction comprised CD45RO-negative cells positively selected for CCR7 and excluded terminally differentiated effector memory CD45RA+ cells. This clone came up once. What it binds is unknown. Several immunoSEQ plates received, in even portions, the genomic DNA of each subset. The assay was immunoSEQ multiplex PCR, and TCRdb's table has in-frame clones only and misses some. Of approximately 600,000 clones in the sample, approximately 95% were seen once.

The source is a woman in her twenties or thirties in good health. The rearrangement uses TRBV5-4 and TRBJ1-2; possible D gene TRBD1, 5 bases. The sequenced sample consisted of naive CD8+ T cells sorted from blood. DNA for the CDR3: TGTGCCAGCAGCTTGGGGCCCCAGGGATTGCTTGGCTACACCTTC. It translates to CASSLGPQGLLGYTF.